The 7 T cell receptor beta chains presented below share a single source sample, sequenced in a study of blood T cell repertoires in COVID-19. This table comes from immunoSEQ multiplex PCR, and its TCRdb copy is limited to in-frame clones, with some not included. Here the sample spans approximately 25,000 clones, approximately 84% being singletons. Specimen: peripheral blood. The receptors were sampled from a woman aged 80 or older with acute or convalescent COVID-19.

This chain joins TRBV24-1 and TRBJ2-1; 12 nucleotides align to TRBD2. Germline-derived CDR1 and CDR2 are KGHDR and SFDVKD. Trimming took 4 bases from V and 9 from J; bases not matched to a gene: 12. The CDR3 spans 17 residues. CDR3 residues: CATSDGIRLAGAGEQFF. The CDR3 DNA reads TGTGCCACCAGTGACGGGATAAGACTAGCGGGGGCGGGTGAGCAGTTCTTC.

This sequence joins TRBV7-2 and TRBJ2-7; D is uncertain. Germline assignment: CDR1 SGHTA and CDR2 FQGNSA. The CDR3 length is 11 residues. V dropped 3 bases and J dropped 10 bases, with 10 bases sitting between them. CDR3 sequence (DNA): TGTGCCAGCAGCTTGGGCGTTCAACAGTACTTC. Amino acids: CASSLGVQQYF. The full variable domain, with the rest looked up from reference TRBV7-2 and TRBJ2-7, is GAGVSQSPSNKVTEKGKDVELRCDPISGHTALYWYRQSLGQGLEFLIYFQGNSAPDKSGLPSDRFSAERTGGSVSTLTIQRTQQEDSAVYLCASSLGVQQYFGPGTRLTVT.

V is TRBV5-6 and J is TRBJ2-7, with TRBD1 as a possible D gene (6 bases). In germline, CDR1 is SGHDT, CDR2 YYEEEE. The CDR3 totals 13 residues. V lost 5 bases and J lost 7, with 16 bases in between. The CDR3 loop is CASRRTGSWEQYF. The CDR3 DNA follows: TGTGCCAGCAGACGTACAGGGTCTTGGGAGCAGTACTTC.

V is TRBV6-5 and J is TRBJ2-3; 9 bases match TRBD1. CDR1 and CDR2 (germline): MNHEY, SVGAGI. This CDR3 spans 15 amino acids. J gave up 2 bases and V 2 bases, and 2 bases lay outside the gene matches. Here the CDR3 DNA reads TGTGCCAGCAGTTACGGGGACAGGGCCACAGATACGCAGTATTTT. It specifies CASSYGDRATDTQYF.

This chain uses TRBV19 with TRBJ2-2; D call uncertain. V was cut by 5 bases and J by 3 bases, with 13 bases left in between. From germline, CDR1 is LNHDA and CDR2 SQIVND (reference sequence). CDR3 length: 15 residues. CDR3 amino acids: CASSSYSGHTGELFF. In nucleotides, the CDR3 is TGTGCCAGTAGTTCTTACTCGGGTCACACCGGGGAGCTGTTTTTT. Complete variable domain (other parts from reference TRBV19 and TRBJ2-2): DGGITQSPKYLFRKEGQNVTLSCEQNLNHDAMYWYRQDPGQGLRLIYYSQIVNDFQKGDIAEGYSVSREKKESFPLTVTSAQKNPTAFYLCASSSYSGHTGELFFGEGSRLTVL.

The rearrangement links TRBV5-1 to TRBJ1-4; D remains ambiguous. Germline V gene data show CDR1 as SGHRS and CDR2 as YFSETQ. This CDR3 is 14 amino acids long. Trimming cost V 2 bases and J 3 bases, with 8 bases left between them. DNA for the CDR3: TGCGCCAGCAGCTTCCAACACGCTAATGAAAAACTGTTTTTT. Its protein product is CASSFQHANEKLFF.

This clone was observed a single time. The chain carries TRBV3-1 (or the pseudogene TRBV3-2) and TRBJ2-7, with a possible D match to TRBD2 (5 bases). V was shortened by 1 base and J by 7 bases, with 26 bases between the two germline ends. CDR1 and CDR2 (germline): LGHDT, YNNKEL (reference sequence). This CDR3 is built from 18 residues. The chain's CDR3 is CASSQGQFSTSTLREQYF. The CDR3 bases are TGTGCCAGCAGCCAAGGTCAGTTCTCCACTAGTACCTTACGAGAGCAGTACTTC.